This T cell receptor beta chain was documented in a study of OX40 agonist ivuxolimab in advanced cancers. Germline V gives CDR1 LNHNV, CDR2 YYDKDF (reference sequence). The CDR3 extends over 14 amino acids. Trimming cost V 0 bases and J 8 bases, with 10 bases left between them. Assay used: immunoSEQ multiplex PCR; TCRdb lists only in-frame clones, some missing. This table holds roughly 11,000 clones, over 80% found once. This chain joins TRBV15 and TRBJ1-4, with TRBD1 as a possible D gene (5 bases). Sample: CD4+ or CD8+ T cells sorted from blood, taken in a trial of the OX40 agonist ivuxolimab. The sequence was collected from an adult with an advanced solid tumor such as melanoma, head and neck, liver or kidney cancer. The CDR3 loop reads CATSREEGREKLFF. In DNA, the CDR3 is TGTGCCACCAGCAGAGAGGAGGGGAGGGAAAAACTGTTTTTT. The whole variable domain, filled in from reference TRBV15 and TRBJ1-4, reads DAMVIQNPRYQVTQFGKPVTLSCSQTLNHNVMYWYQQKSSQAPKLLFHYYDKDFNNEADTPDNFQSRRPNTSFCFLDIRSPGLGDTAMYLCATSREEGREKLFFGSGTQLSVL.